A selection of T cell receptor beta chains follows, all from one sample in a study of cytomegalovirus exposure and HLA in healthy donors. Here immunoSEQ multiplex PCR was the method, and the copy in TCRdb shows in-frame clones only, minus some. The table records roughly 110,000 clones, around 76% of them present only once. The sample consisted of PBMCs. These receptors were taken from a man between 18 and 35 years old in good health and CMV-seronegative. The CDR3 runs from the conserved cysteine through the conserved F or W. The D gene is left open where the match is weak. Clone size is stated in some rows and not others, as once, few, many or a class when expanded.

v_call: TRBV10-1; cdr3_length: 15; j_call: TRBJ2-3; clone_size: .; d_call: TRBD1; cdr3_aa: CASRPPGQGLNTQYF; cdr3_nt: TGCGCCAGCAGACCCCCGGGACAGGGGTTGAATACGCAGTATTTT
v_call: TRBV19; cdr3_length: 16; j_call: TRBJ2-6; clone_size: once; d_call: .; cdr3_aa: CAVRGGRGSGANVLTF; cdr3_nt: TGTGCCGTAAGGGGGGGCAGGGGTTCTGGGGCCAACGTCCTGACTTTC
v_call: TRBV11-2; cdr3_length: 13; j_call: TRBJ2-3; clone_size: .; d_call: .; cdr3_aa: CASSAQGPDTQYF; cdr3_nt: TGTGCCAGCAGCGCCCAGGGGCCAGATACGCAGTATTTT
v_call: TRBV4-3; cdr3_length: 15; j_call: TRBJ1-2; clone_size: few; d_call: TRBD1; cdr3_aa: CASSRDRATNYGYTF; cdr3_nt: TGCGCCAGCAGCCGGGACAGGGCGACAAACTATGGCTACACCTTC
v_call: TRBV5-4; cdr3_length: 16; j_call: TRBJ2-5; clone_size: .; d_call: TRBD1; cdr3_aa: CASSLRRTGRGETQYF; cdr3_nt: TGTGCCAGCAGCTTGAGACGGACAGGGCGGGGTGAGACCCAGTACTTC
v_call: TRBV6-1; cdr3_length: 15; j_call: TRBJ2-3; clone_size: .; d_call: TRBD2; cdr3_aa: CASRTGLAGTDTQYF; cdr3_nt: TGTGCCAGCAGAACGGGGTTAGCGGGGACAGATACGCAGTATTTT
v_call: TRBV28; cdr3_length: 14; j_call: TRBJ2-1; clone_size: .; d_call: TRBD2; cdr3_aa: CASSRLAVYNEQFF; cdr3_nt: TGTGCCAGCAGCCGACTAGCGGTATACAATGAGCAGTTCTTC
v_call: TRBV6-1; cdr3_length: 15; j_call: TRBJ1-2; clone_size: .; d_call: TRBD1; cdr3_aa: CASRGQGAGNYGYTF; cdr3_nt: TGTGCCAGCAGAGGACAGGGGGCGGGGAACTATGGCTACACCTTC
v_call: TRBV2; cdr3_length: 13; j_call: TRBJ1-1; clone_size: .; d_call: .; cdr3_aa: CASSRQENTEAFF; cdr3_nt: TGTGCCAGCAGTCGACAGGAGAACACTGAAGCTTTCTTT
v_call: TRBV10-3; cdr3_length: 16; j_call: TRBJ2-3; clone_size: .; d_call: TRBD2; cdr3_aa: CAIRTDTSGGVGTQYF; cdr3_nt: TGTGCCATCAGGACCGATACTAGCGGGGGAGTGGGTACGCAGTATTTT
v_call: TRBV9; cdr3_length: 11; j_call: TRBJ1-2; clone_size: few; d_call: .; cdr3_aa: CASSVGSGYTF; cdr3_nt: TGTGCCAGCAGCGTAGGTAGTGGCTACACCTTC
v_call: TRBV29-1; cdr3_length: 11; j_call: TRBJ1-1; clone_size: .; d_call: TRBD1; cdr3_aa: CSGRAGGRAFF; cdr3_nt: TGCAGCGGGCGGGCAGGGGGCCGAGCTTTCTTT
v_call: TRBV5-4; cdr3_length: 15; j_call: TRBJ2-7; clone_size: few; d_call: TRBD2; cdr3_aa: CASSSGSGGPYEQYF; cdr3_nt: TGTGCCAGCAGCTCGGGGAGCGGGGGGCCTTACGAGCAGTACTTC
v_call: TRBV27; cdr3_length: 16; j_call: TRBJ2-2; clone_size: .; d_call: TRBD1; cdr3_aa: CASSLLQGANTGELFF; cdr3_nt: TGTGCCAGCAGTTTACTACAGGGGGCGAACACCGGGGAGCTGTTTTTT
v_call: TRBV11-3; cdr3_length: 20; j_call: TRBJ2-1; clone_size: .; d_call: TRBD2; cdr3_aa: CASSSGLAGGTTDSYNEQFF; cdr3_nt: TGTGCCAGCAGCTCCGGACTAGCGGGGGGAACTACGGACTCCTACAATGAGCAGTTCTTC
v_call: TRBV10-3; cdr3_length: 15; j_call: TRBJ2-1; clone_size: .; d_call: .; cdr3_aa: CAISRDRIRYNEQFF; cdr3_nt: TGTGCCATCAGTAGAGACAGGATCCGGTACAATGAGCAGTTCTTC
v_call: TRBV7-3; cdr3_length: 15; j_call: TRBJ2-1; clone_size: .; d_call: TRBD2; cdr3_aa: CASSPRVAGGSEQFF; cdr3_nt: TGTGCCAGCAGCCCCCGGGTAGCGGGGGGGTCTGAGCAGTTCTTC
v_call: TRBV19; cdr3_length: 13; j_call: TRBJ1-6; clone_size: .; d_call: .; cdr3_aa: CASSIGGPGPLHF; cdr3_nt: TGTGCCAGTAGTATTGGGGGCCCGGGTCCCCTCCACTTT
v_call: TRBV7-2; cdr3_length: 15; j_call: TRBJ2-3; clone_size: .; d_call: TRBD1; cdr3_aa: CASSSGQGVADTQYF; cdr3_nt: TGTGCCAGCAGCTCGGGACAGGGGGTTGCAGATACGCAGTATTTT
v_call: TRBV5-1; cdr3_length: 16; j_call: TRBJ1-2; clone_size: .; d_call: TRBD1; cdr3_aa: CASSQVSGQANYGYTF; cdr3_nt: TGCGCCAGCAGCCAAGTCTCGGGACAGGCTAACTATGGCTACACCTTC
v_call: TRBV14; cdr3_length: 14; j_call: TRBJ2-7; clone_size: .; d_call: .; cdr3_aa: CASSTWTASNEQYF; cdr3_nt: TGTGCCAGCAGCACCTGGACAGCCTCTAACGAGCAGTACTTC
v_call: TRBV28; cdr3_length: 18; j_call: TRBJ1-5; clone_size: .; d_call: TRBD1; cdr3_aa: CASSFDRVVLTRNQPQHF; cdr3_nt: TGTGCCAGCAGTTTTGACAGGGTGGTCTTGACTCGCAATCAGCCCCAGCATTTT
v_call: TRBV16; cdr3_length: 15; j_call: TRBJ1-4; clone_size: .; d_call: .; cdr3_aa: CASSQSMAGREKMFF; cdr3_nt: TGTGCCAGCAGCCAATCAATGGCAGGGCGGGAAAAAATGTTTTTT
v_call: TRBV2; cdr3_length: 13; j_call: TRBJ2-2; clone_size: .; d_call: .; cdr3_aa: CASSEQEPGELFF; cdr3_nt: TGTGCCAGCAGTGAACAGGAACCCGGGGAGCTGTTTTTT
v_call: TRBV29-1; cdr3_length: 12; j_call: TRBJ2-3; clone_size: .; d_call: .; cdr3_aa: CSVRRETDTQYF; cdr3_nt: TGCAGCGTCCGGAGGGAAACAGATACGCAGTATTTT
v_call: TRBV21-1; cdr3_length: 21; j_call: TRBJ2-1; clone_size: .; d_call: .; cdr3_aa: CASPQQRGQGVGGGSNNEQFF; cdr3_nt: .
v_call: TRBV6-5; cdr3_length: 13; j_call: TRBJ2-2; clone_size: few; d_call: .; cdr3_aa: CASSYRGLGELFF; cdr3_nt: TGTGCCAGCAGTTACCGTGGGCTAGGGGAGCTGTTTTTT
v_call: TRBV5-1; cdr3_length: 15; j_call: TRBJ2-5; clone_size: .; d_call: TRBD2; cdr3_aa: CASGRSGDRQETQYF; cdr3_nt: TGCGCCAGCGGAAGGAGCGGGGACCGTCAAGAGACCCAGTACTTC
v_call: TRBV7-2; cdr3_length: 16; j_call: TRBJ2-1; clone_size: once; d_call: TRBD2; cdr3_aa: CASSLDGRSSYNEQFF; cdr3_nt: TGTGCCAGCAGCTTAGACGGGAGGAGCTCCTACAATGAGCAGTTCTTC
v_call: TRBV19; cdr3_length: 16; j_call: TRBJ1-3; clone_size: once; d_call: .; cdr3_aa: CASRRFEQGGRNTIYF; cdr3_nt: TGTGCCAGTAGGCGGTTTGAACAGGGTGGGCGAAACACCATATATTTT
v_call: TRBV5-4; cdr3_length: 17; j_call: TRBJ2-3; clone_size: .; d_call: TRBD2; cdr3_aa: CASSPVGTRQLSDTQYF; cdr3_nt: TGTGCCAGCAGCCCGGTCGGGACTAGACAATTGTCAGATACGCAGTATTTT
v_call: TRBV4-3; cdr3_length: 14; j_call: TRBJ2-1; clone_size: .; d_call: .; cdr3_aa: CASSPTRLVTEQFF; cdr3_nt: TGCGCCAGCAGCCCTACGCGGCTAGTGACGGAGCAGTTCTTC
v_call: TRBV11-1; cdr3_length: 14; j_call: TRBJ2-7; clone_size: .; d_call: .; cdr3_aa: CASSKTDSFYEQYF; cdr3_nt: TGTGCCAGCAGCAAAACTGACAGCTTCTACGAGCAGTACTTC
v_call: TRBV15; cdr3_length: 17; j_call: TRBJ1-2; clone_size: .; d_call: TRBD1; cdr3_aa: CATSRDRGTGVFLGYTF; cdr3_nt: TGTGCCACCAGCAGAGATCGTGGGACAGGAGTATTCTTAGGCTACACCTTC
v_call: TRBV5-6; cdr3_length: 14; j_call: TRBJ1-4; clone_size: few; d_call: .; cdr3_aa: CASSLTGRHEKLFF; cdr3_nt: TGTGCCAGCAGCTTGACAGGGAGACATGAAAAACTGTTTTTT
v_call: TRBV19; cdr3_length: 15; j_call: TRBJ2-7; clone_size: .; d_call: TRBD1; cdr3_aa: CASSPGQGKGYEQYF; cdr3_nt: TGTGCCAGTAGCCCGGGACAGGGCAAAGGTTACGAGCAGTACTTC
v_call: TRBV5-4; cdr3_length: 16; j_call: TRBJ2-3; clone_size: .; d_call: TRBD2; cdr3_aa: CASSSVGLAGVDTQYF; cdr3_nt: TGTGCCAGCAGCTCGGTGGGACTAGCGGGGGTGGATACGCAGTATTTT
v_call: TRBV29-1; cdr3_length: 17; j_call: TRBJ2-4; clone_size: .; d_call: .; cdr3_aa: CSVPAPQGQGAKNIQYF; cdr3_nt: TGCAGCGTACCCGCCCCCCAGGGACAAGGGGCCAAAAACATTCAGTACTTC
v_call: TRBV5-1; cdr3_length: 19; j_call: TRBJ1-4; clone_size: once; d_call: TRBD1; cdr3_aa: CASSLGFGTAAQTNEKLFF; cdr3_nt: TGCGCCAGCAGCTTGGGATTCGGGACAGCAGCCCAGACTAATGAAAAACTGTTTTTT
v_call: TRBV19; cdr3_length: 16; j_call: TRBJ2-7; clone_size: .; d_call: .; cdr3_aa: CASSRGRTTTQYEQYF; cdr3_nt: TGTGCCAGTAGTAGGGGGAGGACAACTACCCAATACGAGCAGTACTTC